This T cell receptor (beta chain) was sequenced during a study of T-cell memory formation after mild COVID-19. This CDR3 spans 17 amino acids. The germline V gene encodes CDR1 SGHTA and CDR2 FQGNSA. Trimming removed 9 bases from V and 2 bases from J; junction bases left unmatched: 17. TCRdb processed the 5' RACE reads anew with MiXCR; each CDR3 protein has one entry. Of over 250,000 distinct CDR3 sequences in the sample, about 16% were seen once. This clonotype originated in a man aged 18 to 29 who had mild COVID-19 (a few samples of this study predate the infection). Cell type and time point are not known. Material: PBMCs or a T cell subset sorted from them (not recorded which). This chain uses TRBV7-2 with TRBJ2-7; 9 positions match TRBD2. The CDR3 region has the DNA TGTGCCAGTAACCGGGGCGGGGGGGCAAATGCGGCCTACGAGCAGTACTTC. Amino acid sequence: CASNRGGGANAAYEQYF.